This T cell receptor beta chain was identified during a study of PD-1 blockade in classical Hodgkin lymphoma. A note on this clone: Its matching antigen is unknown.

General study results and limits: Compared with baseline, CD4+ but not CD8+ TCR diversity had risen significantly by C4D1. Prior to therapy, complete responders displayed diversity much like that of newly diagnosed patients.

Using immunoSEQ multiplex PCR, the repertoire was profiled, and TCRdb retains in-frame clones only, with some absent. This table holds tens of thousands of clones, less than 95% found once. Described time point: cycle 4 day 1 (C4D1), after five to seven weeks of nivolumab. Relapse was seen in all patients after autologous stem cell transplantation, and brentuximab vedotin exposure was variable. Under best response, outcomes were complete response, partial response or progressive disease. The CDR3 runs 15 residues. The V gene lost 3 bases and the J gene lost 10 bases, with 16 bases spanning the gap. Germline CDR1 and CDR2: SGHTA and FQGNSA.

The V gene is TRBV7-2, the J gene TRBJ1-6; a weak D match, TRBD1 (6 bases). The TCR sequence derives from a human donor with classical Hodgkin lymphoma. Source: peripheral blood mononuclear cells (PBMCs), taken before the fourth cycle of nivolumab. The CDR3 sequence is CASSFTGSLTSPLHF. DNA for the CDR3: TGTGCCAGCAGCTTTACAGGGTCCCTTACCTCACCCCTCCACTTT. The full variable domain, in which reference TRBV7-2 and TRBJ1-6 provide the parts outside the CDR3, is GAGVSQSPSNKVTEKGKDVELRCDPISGHTALYWYRQSLGQGLEFLIYFQGNSAPDKSGLPSDRFSAERTGGSVSTLTIQRTQQEDSAVYLCASSFTGSLTSPLHFGNGTRLTVT.